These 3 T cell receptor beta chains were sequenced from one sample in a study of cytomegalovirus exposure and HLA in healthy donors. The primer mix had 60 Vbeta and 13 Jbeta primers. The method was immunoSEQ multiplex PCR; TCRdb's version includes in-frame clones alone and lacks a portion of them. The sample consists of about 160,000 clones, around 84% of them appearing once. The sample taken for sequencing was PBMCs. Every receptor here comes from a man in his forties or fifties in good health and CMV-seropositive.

The CDR3 is CASSEVSLGSYGYTF. The DNA of the CDR3 is TGTGCCAGCAGTGAGGTTTCACTAGGGTCGTATGGCTACACCTTC. This chain links TRBV2 with TRBJ1-2; D call uncertain. This CDR3 comprises 15 residues. V was clipped by 3 bases and J by 5 bases, with 16 bases between them. CDR1 is SNHLY and CDR2 is FYNNEI in the germline V gene.

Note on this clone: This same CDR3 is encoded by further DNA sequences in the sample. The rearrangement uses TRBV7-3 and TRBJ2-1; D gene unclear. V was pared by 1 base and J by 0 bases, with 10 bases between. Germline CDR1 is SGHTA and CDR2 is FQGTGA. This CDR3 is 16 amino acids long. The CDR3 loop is CASSLIGGSSYNEQFF. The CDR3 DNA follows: TGTGCCAGCAGCTTAATTGGCGGAAGCTCCTACAATGAGCAGTTCTTC.

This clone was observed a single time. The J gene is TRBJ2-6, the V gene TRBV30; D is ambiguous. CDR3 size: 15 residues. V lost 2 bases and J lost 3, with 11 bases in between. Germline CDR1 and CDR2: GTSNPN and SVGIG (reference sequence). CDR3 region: CAWSSDLGGANVLTF. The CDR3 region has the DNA TGTGCCTGGAGTTCAGACTTGGGTGGGGCCAACGTCCTGACTTTC.